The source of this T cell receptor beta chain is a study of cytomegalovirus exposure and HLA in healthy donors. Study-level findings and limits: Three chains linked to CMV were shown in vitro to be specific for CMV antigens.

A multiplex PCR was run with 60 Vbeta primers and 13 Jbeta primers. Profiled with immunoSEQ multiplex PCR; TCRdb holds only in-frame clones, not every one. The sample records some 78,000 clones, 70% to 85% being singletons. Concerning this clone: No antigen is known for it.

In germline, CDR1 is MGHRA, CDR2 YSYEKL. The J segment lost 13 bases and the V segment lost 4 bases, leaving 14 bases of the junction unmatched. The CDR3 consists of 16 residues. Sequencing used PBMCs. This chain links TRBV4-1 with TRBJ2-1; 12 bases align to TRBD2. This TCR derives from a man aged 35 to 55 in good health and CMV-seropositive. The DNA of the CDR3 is TGCGCCAGCAGCCGCCAGCTAGCGGGGGGGCCTGTCGGTCAGTTCTTC. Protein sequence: CASSRQLAGGPVGQFF.